These 19 T cell receptor beta chains originate from one sample sequenced in a study of T cell responses to AZD1222 COVID-19 vaccine. The data were produced by immunoSEQ multiplex PCR, yet TCRdb's version contains in-frame clones alone and is incomplete. The sample includes 100,000 to 150,000 clones, about 88% of them seen just once. The material sequenced was peripheral blood, taken on day 0 of AZD1222 vaccination. All receptors come from an adult in good health.

This clone was picked up a small number of times. This sequence joins TRBV5-6 and TRBJ1-2; 7 positions agree with TRBD1. V shed 0 bases, J shed 2 bases, and the junction held 4 bases outside the gene matches. Looked up from germline, CDR1 is SGHDT and CDR2 is YYEEEE. The CDR3 loop spans 15 amino acids. CDR3: CASSLGRGRNYGYTF. The CDR3 nucleotides read TGTGCCAGCAGCTTGGGGAGGGGGCGCAACTATGGCTACACCTTC.

This chain joins TRBV21-1 and TRBJ2-3; the table's TRBD2 call for D was not verified on the DNA. TRBV21-1 is noted as a pseudogene. The CDR3 totals 14 residues. CDR3 bases: TGTGCCAGCAGCAAACGGGGAGGGACAGATACGCAGTATTTT. Translation: CASSKRGGTDTQYF.

The V and J genes are TRBV20-1 and TRBJ2-5, with 8 positions matching TRBD1. This CDR3 has 14 amino acids. CDR1 DFQATT and CDR2 SNEGSKA come from the germline V gene (reference sequence). V shed 3 bases, J shed 4 bases, and the junction held 7 bases outside the gene matches. In DNA form, the CDR3 reads TGCAGTGCTAGTACCTACGACAGGGGAGAGACCCAGTACTTC. As protein: CSASTYDRGETQYF.

The V gene is TRBV9, the J gene TRBJ2-7, with 8 bases that match TRBD2. This CDR3 comprises 18 residues. The germline gives CDR1 SGDLS, CDR2 YYNGEE. V lost 4 bases, J lost 3 bases, and 18 bases stayed unmatched. Written as DNA, the CDR3 is TGTGCCAGCAGCCCAAGACAGATAGCCGGGACTAGTCGCTACGAGCAGTACTTC. It encodes CASSPRQIAGTSRYEQYF.

The chain combines TRBV2 with TRBJ1-2; TRBD1 might be the D (5 bases). Trimming left V 8 bases short and J 3 bases short, with 10 bases between. The CDR3 loop spans 12 amino acids. Germline V gene sequence: CDR1 SNHLY, CDR2 FYNNEI. The CDR3 is CASGGTDYGYTF. In nucleotides, the CDR3 is TGTGCCAGCGGCGGGACGGACTATGGCTACACCTTC.

This clone showed up just a few times. The chain couples TRBV13 to TRBJ1-4; D is uncertain. The CDR3 length is 16 residues. CDR1 and CDR2 (germline): PRHDT, FYEKMQ (reference sequence). Trimming cost V 7 bases and J 2 bases, with 17 bases left between them. CDR3: CASTLSRRSTNEKLFF. In nucleotides, the CDR3 is TGTGCCAGCACCCTATCCCGGAGAAGCACTAATGAAAAACTGTTTTTT.

This clone has more than one count but fewer than ten. V is TRBV7-3 and J is TRBJ1-2; D is perhaps TRBD1 (6 bases). From germline, CDR1 is SGHTA and CDR2 FQGTGA. The CDR3 spans 15 residues. The V end was cut by 7 bases, the J end by 6 bases, with 21 bases between. The CDR3 region is CASTQQAGTFDGYTF. The CDR3 nucleotides read TGTGCCAGCACCCAACAGGCGGGGACATTTGATGGCTACACCTTC.

The J gene is TRBJ1-2, the V gene TRBV9, with TRBD1 matching 7 bases. CDR3 length equals 17 residues. CDR1 is SGDLS, CDR2 YYNGEE, per germline. V lost 2 bases, J lost 3 bases, and 13 bases stayed unmatched. The CDR3 DNA is TGTGCCAGCAGCGTCCAAGAGGAGGGGGCGTGGGACTATGGCTACACCTTC. This translates into CASSVQEEGAWDYGYTF.

This CDR3 reads CASRLGAGGAFF. CDR3 DNA: TGTGCCAGCAGGCTAGGGGCGGGGGGAGCTTTCTTT. This chain links TRBV27 with TRBJ1-1, with D perhaps matching TRBD1 (5 bases). This CDR3 is built from 12 residues. With 6 bases removed from V and 10 bases from J, the gap between germline ends came to 15 bases. Germline assignment: CDR1 MNHEY and CDR2 SMNVEV (reference sequence).

This sequence joins TRBV24-1 and TRBJ1-3, with D possibly being TRBD1 (5 bases). Germline values: CDR1 KGHDR, CDR2 SFDVKD. The V and J ends lost 6 bases and 2 bases respectively, with 16 bases between them. The CDR3 sequence is 16 residues long. For the CDR3, the DNA is TGTGCCACCAGTCCTCGCGGGGCAGGCCCTGGAAACACCATATATTTT. It translates to CATSPRGAGPGNTIYF.

The chain combines TRBV28 with TRBJ1-2; 10 bases are shared with TRBD1. V lost 1 base, J lost 2 bases, and 4 bases stayed unmatched. The CDR3 runs 16 residues. Germline V gives CDR1 MDHEN, CDR2 SYDVKM. CDR3 DNA sequence: TGTGCCAGCAGTTTATATGGGACAGGGGTCAACTATGGCTACACCTTC. This sequence encodes CASSLYGTGVNYGYTF.

J is TRBJ1-3 and V is TRBV5-4; D is possibly TRBD1 (5 bases). Germline CDR1 reads SGHNT; CDR2 reads YYREEE (reference sequence). V dropped 3 bases and J dropped 2 bases, with 15 bases sitting between them. This CDR3 has 16 amino acids. The CDR3 is CASSSPGHGTGNTIYF. Here the CDR3 DNA reads TGTGCCAGCAGCTCGCCGGGGCACGGGACTGGAAACACCATATATTTT.

This chain connects TRBV4-1 to TRBJ2-3, with D uncertain. The CDR3 loop spans 15 amino acids. Between the trimmed V and J ends, which lost 3 bases and 6 bases, there was a span of 16 bases. In germline, CDR1 is MGHRA, CDR2 YSYEKL. As DNA, the CDR3 is TGCGCCAGCAGCCAGGCCCCTTTCGCCGGGGATACGCAGTATTTT. Its protein product is CASSQAPFAGDTQYF.

The chain is built from TRBV4-1 and TRBJ2-3, with 11 nucleotides matching TRBD1. CDR1 MGHRA and CDR2 YSYEKL come from the germline V gene. V was pared by 3 bases and J by 3 bases, with 2 bases of the junction left unmatched. The CDR3 totals 15 residues. Here the CDR3 reads CASSHWDRGTDTQYF. The DNA for the CDR3 is TGCGCCAGCAGCCACTGGGACAGGGGGACAGATACGCAGTATTTT.

The genes are TRBV7-9 and TRBJ2-5, with D unresolved. Germline-derived CDR1 and CDR2 are SEHNR and FQNEAQ (reference sequence). V gave up 5 bases and J gave up 7 bases, with 11 bases separating them. The CDR3 loop spans 12 amino acids. The CDR3 region is CASSAPPGTQYF. The CDR3 DNA reads as TGTGCCAGCAGCGCTCCCCCGGGGACCCAGTACTTC.

This chain uses TRBV19 with TRBJ2-7; D gene uncertain. The CDR3 has 16 residues. V dropped 3 bases and J dropped 4 bases, with 19 bases sitting between them. The germline V gene has CDR1 LNHDA and CDR2 SQIVND (reference sequence). The CDR3 loop is CASSMVTLASGYEQYF. In nucleotides, the CDR3 is TGTGCCAGTAGTATGGTTACCCTCGCGTCGGGTTACGAGCAGTACTTC. Combining the CDR3 with reference TRBV19 and TRBJ2-7 gives the whole variable domain DGGITQSPKYLFRKEGQNVTLSCEQNLNHDAMYWYRQDPGQGLRLIYYSQIVNDFQKGDIAEGYSVSREKKESFPLTVTSAQKNPTAFYLCASSMVTLASGYEQYFGPGTRLTVT.

The CDR3 DNA sequence: TGTGCCAGCAGCGCGTCCGGGACAGGGAACTACGAGCAGTACTTC. Protein sequence: CASSASGTGNYEQYF. V is TRBV6-5 and J is TRBJ2-7, with TRBD1 matching over 9 bases. V shed 6 bases, J shed 3 bases, and the junction held 9 bases outside the gene matches. The CDR3 spans 15 residues. Germline V gene sequence: CDR1 MNHEY, CDR2 SVGAGI.

This chain links TRBV30 with TRBJ2-7, with D perhaps being TRBD1 or TRBD2 (5 bases each). CDR1 is GTSNPN and CDR2 is SVGIG in the germline V gene (reference sequence). The CDR3 has 11 amino acids. Trimming stripped 4 bases from V and 5 bases from J, with 9 bases between. This chain's CDR3 is CAWTGSNEQYF. The CDR3 DNA reads as TGTGCCTGGACAGGGAGTAACGAGCAGTACTTC.

This chain links TRBV6-1 with TRBJ1-2; 9 bases fit TRBD1. V was clipped by 0 bases and J by 4 bases; unmatched bases: 9. This CDR3 has 17 residues. Germline V gene data show CDR1 as MNHNS and CDR2 as SASEGT. The CDR3 region has the DNA TGTGCCAGCAGTGAAGCGGGGACAGGGAGGGTGCTCTATGGCTACACCTTC. Its protein is CASSEAGTGRVLYGYTF.